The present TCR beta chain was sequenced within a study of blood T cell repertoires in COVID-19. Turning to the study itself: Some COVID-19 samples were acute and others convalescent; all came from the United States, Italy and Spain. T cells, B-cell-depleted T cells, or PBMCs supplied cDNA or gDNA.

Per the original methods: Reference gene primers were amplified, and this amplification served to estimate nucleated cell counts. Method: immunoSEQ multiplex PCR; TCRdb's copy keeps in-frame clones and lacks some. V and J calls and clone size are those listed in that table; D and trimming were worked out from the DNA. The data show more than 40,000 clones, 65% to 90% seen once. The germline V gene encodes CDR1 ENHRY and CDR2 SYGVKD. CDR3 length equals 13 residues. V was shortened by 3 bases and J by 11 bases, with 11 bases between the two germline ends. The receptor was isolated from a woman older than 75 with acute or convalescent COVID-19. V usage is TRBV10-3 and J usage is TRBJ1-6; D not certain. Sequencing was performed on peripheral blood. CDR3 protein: CAISDMRTTPLHF. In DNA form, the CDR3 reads TGTGCCATCAGTGACATGCGAACCACACCCCTCCACTTT.